The clone carrying this T cell receptor beta chain was seen a few times. Libraries were prepared by immunoSEQ multiplex PCR; TCRdb keeps only in-frame clonotypes and omits some of them. Of tens of thousands of clones in the sample, approximately 86% are singletons; the top ten hold 25% to 35%. This sample was taken from a study of blood T cell repertoires in COVID-19. The sequence derives from a middle-aged man with acute or convalescent COVID-19. The sequencing input was peripheral blood.

CDR3 in amino acids: CASTGDRYSYEQYF. CDR3 coding DNA: TGTGCCAGCACCGGGGACAGGTACAGCTACGAGCAGTACTTC. The V gene is TRBV6-5, the J gene TRBJ2-7; 8 nucleotides align to TRBD1. With 7 bases clipped from V and 3 bases from J, the junction kept 8 bases outside the gene matches. The germline gives CDR1 MNHEY, CDR2 SVGAGI. This CDR3 has 14 residues.